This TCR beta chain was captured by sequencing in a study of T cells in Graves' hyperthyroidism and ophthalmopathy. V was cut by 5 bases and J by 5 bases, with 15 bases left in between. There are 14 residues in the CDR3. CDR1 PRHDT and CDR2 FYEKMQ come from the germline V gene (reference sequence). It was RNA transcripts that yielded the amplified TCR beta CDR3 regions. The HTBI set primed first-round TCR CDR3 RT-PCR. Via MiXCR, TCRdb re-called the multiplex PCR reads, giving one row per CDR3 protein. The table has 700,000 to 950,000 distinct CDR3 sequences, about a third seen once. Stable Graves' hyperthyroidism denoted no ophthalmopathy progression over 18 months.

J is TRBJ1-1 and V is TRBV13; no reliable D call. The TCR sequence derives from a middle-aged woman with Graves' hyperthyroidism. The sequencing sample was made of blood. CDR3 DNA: TGTGCCAGCAGCGTAGATCCCGTGGGAACTGAAGCTTTCTTT. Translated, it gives CASSVDPVGTEAFF.